Listed here are 28 T cell receptor beta chains from one sample, sequenced in a study of cytomegalovirus exposure and HLA in healthy donors. PCR amplification relied on 60 Vbeta primers (plus 13 Jbeta primers). Assay used: immunoSEQ multiplex PCR; TCRdb lists only in-frame clones, some missing. The sample holds 60,000 to 95,000 clones; about 81% are singletons and the top ten take nearly 9%. Sequenced input: PBMCs. The origin of the receptors is a woman in her thirties or forties in good health and CMV-seropositive.

This clone came up once. The chain uses TRBV19 and TRBJ1-2; a possible D gene is TRBD1 (6 bases). Germline values: CDR1 LNHDA, CDR2 SQIVND (reference sequence). CDR3 size: 14 residues. Trimming removed 4 bases from V and 2 bases from J, with 11 bases in between. CDR3: CASSNRQENYGYTF. The CDR3 DNA follows: TGTGCCAGTAGTAACCGACAGGAGAACTATGGCTACACCTTC. The whole variable domain, remainder taken from reference TRBV19 and TRBJ1-2, is DGGITQSPKYLFRKEGQNVTLSCEQNLNHDAMYWYRQDPGQGLRLIYYSQIVNDFQKGDIAEGYSVSREKKESFPLTVTSAQKNPTAFYLCASSNRQENYGYTFGSGTRLTVV.

The rearrangement joins TRBV2 to TRBJ1-5; 8 positions agree with TRBD1. J gave up 6 bases and V 6 bases, and 7 bases lay outside the gene matches. Germline loops: CDR1 SNHLY, CDR2 FYNNEI. The CDR3 loop spans 14 amino acids. The CDR3 DNA is TGTGCCAGCAGGACTACAGGGGGGGGTCAGCCCCAGCATTTT. This encodes CASRTTGGGQPQHF. Looking up the rest from reference TRBV2 and TRBJ1-5 gives the full variable domain: EPEVTQTPSHQVTQMGQEVILRCVPISNHLYFYWYRQILGQKVEFLVSFYNNEISEKSEIFDDQFSVERPDGSNFTLKIRSTKLEDSAMYFCASRTTGGGQPQHFGDGTRLSIL.

This rearrangement joins TRBV6-1 to TRBJ2-1, with TRBD1 matching 10 bases. Germline CDR1 and CDR2: MNHNS and SASEGT. The trim removed 5 bases at V and 3 bases at J, leaving 4 bases unmatched. The CDR3 has 15 amino acids. CDR3 sequence reads: CASSSDRGLYNEQFF. The DNA for the CDR3 is TGTGCCAGCAGTAGTGACAGGGGGCTCTACAATGAGCAGTTCTTC.

The chain couples TRBV2 to TRBJ2-1; 11 bases are a match to TRBD2. The V and J ends lost 0 bases and 5 bases, in that order; junction bases with no gene match: 9. The CDR3 contains 18 residues. From germline, CDR1 is SNHLY and CDR2 FYNNEI. This CDR3 is CASSEALLVTSGNNEQFF. CDR3 DNA sequence: TGTGCCAGCAGTGAAGCGCTTCTCGTGACTAGCGGGAACAATGAGCAGTTCTTC.

The chain is built from TRBV30 and TRBJ1-3; no clear D. Germline lookup yields CDR1 GTSNPN and CDR2 SVGIG (reference sequence). Deletions cut 0 bases from V and 1 base from J, with 7 bases between. This CDR3 has 14 amino acids. CDR3 nucleotide sequence: TGTGCCTGGAGTGTATCCGGGTCTGGAAACACCATATATTTT. Amino acid sequence: CAWSVSGSGNTIYF. Filled out from reference TRBV30 and TRBJ1-3, the complete variable domain reads SQTIHQWPATLVQPVGSPLSLECTVEGTSNPNLYWYRQAAGRGLQLLFYSVGIGQISSEVPQNLSASRPQDRQFILSSKKLLLSDSGFYLCAWSVSGSGNTIYFGEGSWLTVV.

The CDR3 DNA reads as TGTGCCAGCAGCTCGGGGACTACCTCTGGGGCCAACGTCCTGACTTTC. The encoded protein is CASSSGTTSGANVLTF. The rearrangement joins TRBV7-9 to TRBJ2-6; 7 nucleotides agree with TRBD2. Germline CDR1 is SEHNR and CDR2 is FQNEAQ (reference sequence). Germline trimming cut 4 bases from V and 0 bases from J; bases unmatched to any gene: 3. The CDR3 sequence is 16 residues long.

The chain couples TRBV29-1 to TRBJ1-2; D call uncertain. Trimming shortened V by 4 bases and J by 5 bases, and 11 bases separated the two germline ends. This CDR3 spans 12 amino acids. Germline assignment: CDR1 SQVTM and CDR2 ANQGSEA. The CDR3 sequence: CSVVGSGYGYTF. The CDR3 DNA is TGCAGCGTTGTAGGTTCGGGGTATGGCTACACCTTC.

The CDR3, as DNA: TGTGCCTGGAGTGTACGGAGGGACGGATACGGCAATCAGCCCCAGCATTTT. This codes for CAWSVRRDGYGNQPQHF. The J gene is TRBJ1-5, the V gene TRBV30; D perhaps matches TRBD1 (5 bases). This CDR3 is built from 17 residues. V was cut by 0 bases and J by 2 bases, with 17 bases left in between. Germline CDR1 reads GTSNPN; CDR2 reads SVGIG (reference sequence).

The chain links TRBV7-6 to TRBJ2-5, with a weak D call TRBD2 (7 bases). V gave up 5 bases and J gave up 0 bases, with 19 bases separating them. The CDR3 is 17 residues long. Per the germline V gene, CDR1 is SGHVS and CDR2 is FNYEAQ. In DNA, the CDR3 is TGTGCCAGCAGCCACCGGTGGGCGGGGGCGTACCAAGAGACCCAGTACTTC. Amino acids: CASSHRWAGAYQETQYF. The complete variable domain, with remaining parts taken from reference TRBV7-6 and TRBJ2-5, reads GAGVSQSPRYKVTKRGQDVALRCDPISGHVSLYWYRQALGQGPEFLTYFNYEAQQDKSGLPNDRFSAERPEGSISTLTIQRTEQRDSAMYRCASSHRWAGAYQETQYFGPGTRLLVL.

CDR3 region: CASSPNGQNNQETQYF. In DNA, the CDR3 is TGTGCCAGCTCACCAAACGGACAGAACAACCAAGAGACCCAGTACTTC. The rearrangement links TRBV18 to TRBJ2-5; D is possibly TRBD1 (6 bases). V dropped 2 bases and J dropped 0 bases, with 13 bases sitting between them. The CDR3 extends over 16 amino acids. CDR1 is KGHSH, CDR2 LQKENI, per germline.

V is TRBV30 and J is TRBJ1-2; 7 bases are shared with TRBD1. Trimming removed 1 base from V and 2 bases from J; junction bases left unmatched: 10. Germline CDR1 is GTSNPN and CDR2 is SVGIG (reference sequence). This CDR3 comprises 16 residues. DNA for the CDR3: TGTGCCTGGAGTGGTGGGACAGCTATTACAAACTATGGCTACACCTTC. Protein product: CAWSGGTAITNYGYTF.

This chain connects TRBV6-5 to TRBJ2-1, with TRBD2 as a possible D gene (5 bases). Germline loops: CDR1 MNHEY, CDR2 SVGAGI. Trimming left V 0 bases short and J 10 bases short, with 16 bases between. The CDR3 runs 15 residues. Written as DNA, the CDR3 is TGTGCCAGCAGTTACTCCTTCGACCACCCGGGGGAGCAGTTCTTC. Translation gives CASSYSFDHPGEQFF.

This chain connects TRBV28 to TRBJ2-5, with 9 nucleotides matching TRBD2. The CDR3 extends over 15 amino acids. Germline assignment: CDR1 MDHEN and CDR2 SYDVKM. After removal of 5 bases from V and 2 bases from J, the junction contained 6 bases not matched to a gene. As DNA, the CDR3 is TGTGCCAGCAGTACCGCTAGCGGGGCGCAAGAGACCCAGTACTTC. Its translation is CASSTASGAQETQYF.

This chain uses TRBV7-2 with TRBJ1-2, with D perhaps matching TRBD1 (5 bases). The CDR3 is made up of 14 amino acids. The germline gives CDR1 SGHTA, CDR2 FQGNSA. Trimming cost V 5 bases and J 2 bases, with 12 bases left between them. The CDR3 region has the DNA TGTGCCAGCAGCGTCGGACACCTAAACTATGGCTACACCTTC. Amino acid sequence: CASSVGHLNYGYTF. Supplemented by reference TRBV7-2 and TRBJ1-2, the full variable domain reads GAGVSQSPSNKVTEKGKDVELRCDPISGHTALYWYRQSLGQGLEFLIYFQGNSAPDKSGLPSDRFSAERTGGSVSTLTIQRTQQEDSAVYLCASSVGHLNYGYTFGSGTRLTVV.

This chain connects TRBV5-4 to TRBJ2-5; D unresolved. The ends were cut back, 4 bases at V and 2 bases at J, with 12 bases in the middle. From germline, CDR1 is SGHNT and CDR2 YYREEE (reference sequence). This CDR3 is 14 amino acids long. The CDR3 nucleotides read TGTGCCAGCAGCCCCGCGGCTACACAAGAGACCCAGTACTTC. Protein: CASSPAATQETQYF.

The chain joins TRBV5-6 to TRBJ1-2; TRBD1 matches at 9 bases. The CDR3 spans 13 residues. Trimming cost V 7 bases and J 3 bases; bases outside gene matches: 4. CDR1 and CDR2 from the germline V gene are SGHDT and YYEEEE. The DNA of the CDR3 is TGTGCCAGCGGGACAGGGAGCGACTATGGCTACACCTTC. As protein: CASGTGSDYGYTF.

This chain links TRBV7-2 with TRBJ1-6; TRBD1 matches 7 bases. The CDR3 runs 15 residues. V lost 5 bases and J lost 7; bases outside the gene matches: 8. Germline V gene data show CDR1 as SGHTA and CDR2 as FQGNSA. The CDR3 protein is CASSRRDRGNSPLHF. The CDR3 DNA reads as TGTGCCAGCAGCCGTCGGGACAGAGGAAATTCACCCCTCCACTTT. The full variable domain, completed using reference TRBV7-2 and TRBJ1-6, is GAGVSQSPSNKVTEKGKDVELRCDPISGHTALYWYRQSLGQGLEFLIYFQGNSAPDKSGLPSDRFSAERTGGSVSTLTIQRTQQEDSAVYLCASSRRDRGNSPLHFGNGTRLTVT.

The J gene is TRBJ2-5, the V gene TRBV2; 8 bases line up with TRBD1. The germline CDR1 and CDR2 sequences are SNHLY and FYNNEI. Trimming took 2 bases from V and 5 from J; bases not matched to a gene: 10. This CDR3 has 16 amino acids. Here the CDR3 reads CASSELTGGFQETQYF. The CDR3 DNA is TGTGCCAGCAGTGAACTAACAGGGGGTTTCCAGGAGACCCAGTACTTC.

The rearrangement links TRBV28 to TRBJ1-1; D possibly corresponds to TRBD1 (6 bases). Trimming cost V 5 bases and J 1 base, with 11 bases left between them. This CDR3 has 14 residues. Per germline, CDR1 MDHEN and CDR2 SYDVKM. The CDR3 region has the DNA TGTGCCAGCAGTGAGACAGGCAGGAACACTGAAGCTTTCTTT. It codes for CASSETGRNTEAFF. Drawing the rest from reference TRBV28 and TRBJ1-1, the complete variable domain is DVKVTQSSRYLVKRTGEKVFLECVQDMDHENMFWYRQDPGLGLRLIYFSYDVKMKEKGDIPEGYSVSREKKERFSLILESASTNQTSMYLCASSETGRNTEAFFGQGTRLTVV.

This clone has a single count. This chain connects TRBV14 to TRBJ1-1, with 7 bases aligning to TRBD1. Germline CDR1 and CDR2: SGHDN and FVKESK. This CDR3 has 14 amino acids. V shed 4 bases and J 5 bases; nucleotides not matched to a gene: 7. CDR3 amino acids: CASSLTGWGTEAFF. In DNA, the CDR3 is TGTGCCAGCAGCCTGACAGGGTGGGGGACTGAAGCTTTCTTT.

The gene calls are TRBV6-5 and TRBJ2-1, with TRBD1 as a possible D gene (6 bases). The V and J ends lost 5 bases and 8 bases respectively, with 16 bases between them. Germline CDR1 MNHEY, CDR2 SVGAGI. The CDR3 extends over 14 amino acids. The chain's CDR3 is CASSQMTGFDEQFF. The CDR3 coding sequence is TGTGCCAGCAGTCAAATGACAGGTTTCGATGAGCAGTTCTTC.

This clone appeared a single time. This chain joins TRBV19 and TRBJ2-2; 7 positions match TRBD1. The junction had 3 bases not matched to a gene; V was cut back by 3 bases and J by 2 bases. Germline values: CDR1 LNHDA, CDR2 SQIVND (reference sequence). CDR3 size: 15 residues. The chain's CDR3 is CASSIRGGNTGELFF. In nucleotides, the CDR3 is TGTGCCAGTAGTATCAGAGGGGGCAACACCGGGGAGCTGTTTTTT.

The chain employs TRBV7-8 and TRBJ1-2; D remains unclear. Trimming took off 6 bases at V and 5 bases at J, with 13 bases between the two ends. CDR1 is SGHVS and CDR2 is FQNEAQ in the germline V gene. The CDR3 is 13 amino acids. The CDR3 spells CASSSSTGYGYTF. The CDR3 DNA follows: TGTGCCAGCAGTTCCTCGACCGGGTATGGCTACACCTTC.

The chain combines TRBV18 with TRBJ2-7; maybe TRBD1 (5 bases). The CDR3 spans 14 residues. The V end lost 2 bases, the J end lost 0 bases, and 8 bases lay between the germline ends. CDR1 and CDR2 from the germline V gene are KGHSH and LQKENI. The CDR3 DNA reads TGTGCCAGCTCACCAGGCAGGGCCTCCTACGAGCAGTACTTC. Its protein is CASSPGRASYEQYF.

The chain carries TRBV6-5 and TRBJ1-2; a weak D match, TRBD1 (6 bases). The CDR3 sequence is 11 residues long. CDR1 MNHEY and CDR2 SVGAGI come from the germline V gene. V was clipped by 6 bases and J by 6 bases, with 8 bases between them. The CDR3 sequence: CASRSGDGYTF. The CDR3 coding sequence is TGTGCCAGCAGATCAGGGGATGGCTACACCTTC.

The chain recombines TRBV5-4 with TRBJ2-5; the D gene is possibly TRBD1 (6 bases). The J call may be faulty, since TRBJ2-7 better matches the DNA end. Germline lookup yields CDR1 SGHNT and CDR2 YYREEE (reference sequence). CDR3 length: 15 amino acids. The CDR3 spells CASSVVDYRDSEQYF. CDR3 DNA: TGTGCCAGCAGCGTTGTCGATTACAGGGATTCCGAGCAGTACTTC.

This sequence joins TRBV2 and TRBJ2-5, with a weak D call TRBD1 (5 bases). Germline loops: CDR1 SNHLY, CDR2 FYNNEI. V dropped 6 bases and J dropped 0 bases, with 14 bases sitting between them. CDR3 length: 15 residues. The CDR3 DNA reads as TGTGCCAGCAGCCAGAGCCCAGGGTACCAAGAGACCCAGTACTTC. This translates into CASSQSPGYQETQYF.

This clone was seen just once. The J gene is TRBJ2-3, the V gene TRBV20-1, with a weak D call TRBD1 (5 bases). The CDR3 is 11 amino acids. Trimming removed 6 bases at V and 4 bases at J, with 8 bases between. Germline assignment: CDR1 DFQATT and CDR2 SNEGSKA (reference sequence). CDR3 loop: CSAGVSDTQYF. CDR3 nucleotides: TGCAGTGCAGGGGTTTCAGATACGCAGTATTTT.